Listed below are T cell receptor beta chains from one sample, sequenced in a study of cytomegalovirus exposure and HLA in healthy donors. The assay was immunoSEQ multiplex PCR, and TCRdb's table has in-frame clones only and misses some. The data show approximately 85,000 clones, around two thirds seen once. Material for sequencing was PBMCs. Source of these receptors: a woman in her thirties in good health and CMV-seropositive. Each CDR3 is given with its conserved first and last residue. The D gene is left open where the match is weak. Clone size appears in some rows only: once, few, many, or a class for an expanded clone.

D: .
size: few
J: TRBJ1-1
V: TRBV5-1
DNA: TGCGCCAGCAGCTTGGTCCAGGGACTTGAAGCTTTCTTT
CDR3: CASSLVQGLEAFF

D: .
size: .
J: TRBJ2-1
V: TRBV28
DNA: TGTGCCAGCAGTTTAAGAACTTACAATGAGCAGTTCTTC
CDR3: CASSLRTYNEQFF

D: .
size: many
J: TRBJ1-5
V: TRBV6-6
DNA: TGTGCCAGCAGGGATCCAGGAAGCAATCAGCCCCAGCATTTT
CDR3: CASRDPGSNQPQHF

D: .
size: .
J: TRBJ1-3
V: TRBV5-1
DNA: TGCGCCAGCAGCCAGGGTACGGGCGGAAACACCATATATTTT
CDR3: CASSQGTGGNTIYF

D: .
size: .
J: TRBJ1-2
V: TRBV15
DNA: TGTGCCACCAGCAGAGAGGCAGGGAATGGCTACACCTTC
CDR3: CATSREAGNGYTF

D: TRBD1
size: .
J: TRBJ2-1
V: TRBV6-5
DNA: TGTGCCAGCAGTTACGACAGGGGCAAGGGAAATGAGCAGTTCTTC
CDR3: CASSYDRGKGNEQFF

D: .
size: .
J: TRBJ1-3
V: TRBV30
DNA: TGTGCCTGGAGTGTATCCAGGGCCCCGACAGTCTCTGGAAACACCATATATTTT
CDR3: CAWSVSRAPTVSGNTIYF

D: .
size: .
J: TRBJ1-1
V: TRBV6-6
DNA: TGCGCCAGCAACAAACAGGGTCAAAACACTGAAGCTTTCTTT
CDR3: CASNKQGQNTEAFF

D: .
size: .
J: TRBJ1-2
V: TRBV4-2
DNA: TGTGCCAGCAGCCTCTCGGGGGAGAACTATGGCTACCCCTTC
CDR3: CASSLSGENYGYPF

D: .
size: .
J: TRBJ2-5
V: TRBV7-7
DNA: TGTGCCAGCAGCTTGGGGGGACTCCAAGAGACCCAGTACTTC
CDR3: CASSLGGLQETQYF

D: TRBD2
size: .
J: TRBJ2-1
V: TRBV6-5
DNA: TGTGCCAGCAGTTACCCAGGACTAGCGGGGTGTGAGCAGTTCTTC
CDR3: CASSYPGLAGCEQFF

D: TRBD1
size: many
J: TRBJ2-1
V: TRBV19
DNA: TGTGCCAGTAGTACCCAGGGGGCGGGTGAGCAGTTCTTC
CDR3: CASSTQGAGEQFF

D: TRBD1
size: few
J: TRBJ1-2
V: TRBV28
DNA: TGTGCCAGCTGCGACAGGGGGAACTATGGCTACACCTTC
CDR3: CASCDRGNYGYTF

D: TRBD2
size: few
J: TRBJ2-1
V: TRBV6-4
DNA: TGTGCCAGCAGTGCCGGGGGGGCCAGGAATGAGCAGTTCTTC
CDR3: CASSAGGARNEQFF

D: TRBD1
size: .
J: TRBJ1-6
V: TRBV6-6
DNA: TGTGCCAGCAGTCGGGGACAGGGCGTGAATTCACCCCTCCACTTT
CDR3: CASSRGQGVNSPLHF

D: TRBD2
size: .
J: TRBJ2-7
V: TRBV28
DNA: TGTGCCAGCAGTTTGAAGACTAGCGGGGGTCCCGAGCAGTACTTC
CDR3: CASSLKTSGGPEQYF

D: .
size: .
J: TRBJ1-2
V: TRBV19
DNA: TGTGCCAGTACCACGACGTGGAGAGTTACTAACTATGGCTACACCTTC
CDR3: CASTTTWRVTNYGYTF

D: .
size: .
J: TRBJ1-1
V: TRBV19
DNA: TGTGCCAGTAGGATTACAGGCACTGAAGCTTTCTTT
CDR3: CASRITGTEAFF

D: .
size: .
J: TRBJ2-3
V: TRBV5-4
DNA: TGTGCCAGCAGCTTTACACTAGGGACAGATACGCAGTATTTT
CDR3: CASSFTLGTDTQYF